Following are 27 T cell receptor beta chains from one sample sequenced in a study of OX40 agonist ivuxolimab in advanced cancers. Repertoires were generated with immunoSEQ multiplex PCR, while TCRdb's copy carries only in-frame clones and drops some. There are more than 70,000 clones in the sample; just over 90% occur only once, and more than 13% lies in the top ten. Sample: CD4+ or CD8+ T cells sorted from blood, taken in a trial of the OX40 agonist ivuxolimab. The receptors derive from an adult with an advanced solid tumor such as melanoma, head and neck, liver or kidney cancer.

V usage is TRBV6-5 and J usage is TRBJ2-3, with TRBD2 as a possible D gene (5 bases). CDR1 and CDR2 (germline): MNHEY, SVGAGI. The V gene lost 2 bases and the J gene lost 1 base, with 13 bases spanning the gap. This CDR3 has 16 residues. CDR3 sequence reads: CASSYVWSGGTDTQYF. For the CDR3, the DNA is TGTGCCAGCAGTTACGTTTGGAGCGGAGGCACAGATACGCAGTATTTT.

Regarding this clone: The sample has other DNA sequences that encode this CDR3 too. This chain uses TRBV20-1 with TRBJ2-7, with D possibly called TRBD1 or TRBD2 (5 bases each). The CDR3 extends over 11 amino acids. V lost 6 bases and J lost 3, with 9 bases in between. Germline CDR1 DFQATT, CDR2 SNEGSKA (reference sequence). This chain's CDR3 is CSARDGYEQYF. CDR3 bases: TGCAGTGCCCGGGACGGCTACGAGCAGTACTTC.

The chain links TRBV2 to TRBJ2-6; perhaps TRBD1 as D (5 bases). This CDR3 has 16 amino acids. V was trimmed by 1 base and J by 0 bases, leaving 7 bases between them. Germline lookup yields CDR1 SNHLY and CDR2 FYNNEI. The CDR3: CASSEGQGSGANVLTF. CDR3 DNA: TGTGCCAGCAGTGAAGGCCAGGGCTCTGGGGCCAACGTCCTGACTTTC.

This clone was picked up one time. The chain links TRBV19 to TRBJ2-7, with D unresolved. This CDR3 is built from 15 residues. Germline CDR1 and CDR2: LNHDA and SQIVND (reference sequence). Trimming removed 7 bases from V and 2 bases from J, with 18 bases in between. This chain's CDR3 is CASTNSGSWAYEQYF. CDR3 DNA sequence: TGTGCCAGTACCAATTCAGGCAGCTGGGCCTACGAGCAGTACTTC.

The rearrangement joins TRBV6-4 to TRBJ2-3, with 9 bases identical to TRBD2. The CDR3 spans 16 residues. The junction had 12 bases not matched to a gene; V was cut back by 4 bases and J by 7 bases. Germline V lookup: CDR1 MRHNA, CDR2 SNTAGT. CDR3 DNA: TGTGCCAGCAGTGCCCAGGCGGGAGGGCCCGCAAATACGCAGTATTTT. Translated, it gives CASSAQAGGPANTQYF.

This clone was counted a single time. This chain links TRBV9 with TRBJ2-7, with TRBD2 matching 12 bases. The V segment lost 4 bases and the J segment 6 bases; nucleotides outside the gene matches: 5. The length of the CDR3 is 14 residues. Germline CDR1 SGDLS, CDR2 YYNGEE. The CDR3 region is CASSRTSGTGEQYF. CDR3 coding DNA: TGTGCCAGCAGCCGGACTAGCGGGACTGGCGAGCAGTACTTC.

This chain links TRBV27 with TRBJ2-2; D is possibly TRBD1 or TRBD2 (5 bases each). Trimming pared 6 bases from V and 3 bases from J, leaving 20 bases between. The CDR3 spans 17 residues. CDR1 and CDR2 (germline): MNHEY, SMNVEV (reference sequence). The DNA of the CDR3 is TGTGCCAGCAGACCTTCCGGGACCGGTGGTCACACCGGGGAGCTGTTTTTT. Translated: CASRPSGTGGHTGELFF.

A remark on this clone: At one of its ends the junction is not consistent with the germline gene, which may arise from a read error. This chain links TRBV29-1 with TRBJ2-2; 7 bases are a match to TRBD2. Germline V gene lookup returns CDR1 SQVTM and CDR2 ANQGSEA. CDR3 size: 14 residues. The CDR3 protein is CSAEGGGRTGELFF. CDR3 nucleotide sequence: TGCAGCGCTGAAGGCGGGGGAAGAACCGGGGAGCTGTTTTTT.

CDR3 protein: CASSYPNLQGGTEAFF. The CDR3 DNA reads TGCGCCAGCAGCTATCCTAACTTACAGGGAGGCACTGAAGCTTTCTTT. This rearrangement joins TRBV5-1 to TRBJ1-1; tentatively, D is TRBD1 (6 bases). Germline CDR1 reads SGHRS; CDR2 reads YFSETQ. The CDR3 consists of 16 residues. V was shortened by 3 bases and J by 4 bases, with 19 bases between the two germline ends.

This chain connects TRBV19 to TRBJ2-1, with 8 positions matching TRBD2. The CDR3 consists of 15 residues. Germline-derived CDR1 and CDR2 are LNHDA and SQIVND (reference sequence). Losses at the gene ends were 8 bases for V and 4 bases for J; bases not matched to a gene: 10. CDR3: CASETGTSNYNEQFF. The CDR3 DNA is TGTGCCAGTGAAACCGGGACTAGTAATTACAATGAGCAGTTCTTC.

This clone was found once. This sequence joins TRBV25-1 and TRBJ1-2; 7 bases match TRBD1. Looked up from germline, CDR1 is MGHDK and CDR2 is SYGVNS. This CDR3 is 15 amino acids long. V dropped 2 bases and J dropped 3; count of bases not matched to a gene: 6. Here the CDR3 DNA reads TGTGCCAGCAGTGAAACCGCCGGGACAGACTATGGCTACACCTTC. It translates to CASSETAGTDYGYTF.

The V gene is TRBV9, the J gene TRBJ2-2; possibly TRBD1 for D (7 bases). The V and J ends lost 4 bases and 0 bases respectively, with 19 bases between them. The CDR3 sequence is 18 residues long. CDR1 and CDR2 (germline): SGDLS, YYNGEE. CDR3 nucleotides: TGTGCCAGCAGCCTACACCCCGGGGGACAGACGAACACCGGGGAGCTGTTTTTT. Its protein is CASSLHPGGQTNTGELFF.

The gene calls are TRBV29-1 and TRBJ1-2, with D possibly being TRBD1 (6 bases). The CDR3 spans 14 residues. CDR1 and CDR2 from the germline V gene are SQVTM and ANQGSEA. The germline V and J ends were trimmed by 3 bases and 4 bases, with 15 bases remaining between them. CDR3 sequence: CSVDLQGPGYGYTF. In DNA form, the CDR3 reads TGCAGCGTTGATCTACAGGGACCTGGCTATGGCTACACCTTC.

The chain carries TRBV19 and TRBJ2-7, with D perhaps matching TRBD1 (5 bases). Trimming left V 3 bases short and J 2 bases short, with 11 bases between. Germline loops: CDR1 LNHDA, CDR2 SQIVND (reference sequence). The CDR3 consists of 14 residues. Written as DNA, the CDR3 is TGTGCCAGTAGTATCAGGGCCGGGCCCTACGAGCAGTACTTC. It specifies CASSIRAGPYEQYF. The full variable domain, completed using reference TRBV19 and TRBJ2-7, is DGGITQSPKYLFRKEGQNVTLSCEQNLNHDAMYWYRQDPGQGLRLIYYSQIVNDFQKGDIAEGYSVSREKKESFPLTVTSAQKNPTAFYLCASSIRAGPYEQYFGPGTRLTVT.

The V and J genes are TRBV5-5 and TRBJ1-5, with 9 bases aligning to TRBD1. Germline trimming cut 0 bases from V and 0 bases from J; bases unmatched to any gene: 10. The CDR3 is 19 amino acids. Germline values: CDR1 SGHKS, CDR2 YYEKEE (reference sequence). CDR3 DNA: TGTGCCAGCAGCTTGGGGGGCACAGGGGGCGCCGTTAGCAATCAGCCCCAGCATTTT. Protein sequence: CASSLGGTGGAVSNQPQHF.

The J gene is TRBJ1-3, the V gene TRBV11-2; D uncertain. V lost 4 bases to trimming and J lost 2 bases, with 12 bases between them. The CDR3 length is 15 residues. CDR1 and CDR2 from the germline V gene are SGHAT and FQNNGV. CDR3: CASSSQQEPGNTIYF. The DNA of the CDR3 is TGTGCCAGCAGCTCCCAACAAGAGCCTGGAAACACCATATATTTT.

The chain couples TRBV19 to TRBJ2-5; D is perhaps TRBD2 (7 bases). Looked up from germline, CDR1 is LNHDA and CDR2 is SQIVND (reference sequence). The CDR3 extends over 17 amino acids. V lost 4 bases to trimming and J lost 5 bases, with 23 bases between them. DNA for the CDR3: TGTGCCAGTAGTACCATAGCACCCCCCGAGGGGGGGGAGACCCAGTACTTC. Translating it yields CASSTIAPPEGGETQYF.

The chain couples TRBV12-5 to TRBJ1-6; D is perhaps TRBD1 (5 bases). The CDR3 totals 16 residues. The V and J ends lost 0 bases and 10 bases respectively, with 16 bases between them. Germline V gene data show CDR1 as LGHNT and CDR2 as FRNRAP. CDR3 loop: CASGLVPGPTRSPLHF. CDR3 nucleotide sequence: TGTGCTAGTGGTTTGGTTCCGGGACCGACAAGATCACCCCTCCACTTT.

The chain employs TRBV5-1 and TRBJ1-1; D gene unclear. The CDR3 spans 15 residues. V lost 4 bases to trimming and J lost 3 bases, with 16 bases between them. In germline, CDR1 is SGHRS, CDR2 YFSETQ. In DNA form, the CDR3 reads TGCGCCAGCAGCGTCGGAGGGAACATGGACACTGAAGCTTTCTTT. Residues: CASSVGGNMDTEAFF.

The chain is built from TRBV4-3 and TRBJ1-1; D is perhaps TRBD1 (5 bases). The germline V gene encodes CDR1 LGHNA and CDR2 YSLEER. The CDR3 contains 13 residues. Trimming pared 1 base from V and 10 bases from J, leaving 13 bases between. This CDR3 reads CASSQGGGRGAFF. For the CDR3, the DNA is TGCGCCAGCAGCCAAGGGGGCGGTCGTGGAGCTTTCTTT.

The V gene is TRBV7-8, the J gene TRBJ1-1; no definite D call. The CDR3 is 12 residues long. The V and J ends lost 5 bases and 7 bases respectively, with 11 bases between them. Germline V gene lookup returns CDR1 SGHVS and CDR2 FQNEAQ. Written as DNA, the CDR3 is TGTGCCAGCAGCCCAGGCCGGGTTGAAGCTTTCTTT. This encodes CASSPGRVEAFF.

The CDR3 loop reads CASSDLRYEQYF. CDR3 DNA: TGTGCTTCCAGTGACTTACGCTACGAGCAGTACTTC. This chain uses TRBV30 with TRBJ2-7; D call uncertain. The CDR3 covers 12 residues. Per germline, CDR1 GTSNPN and CDR2 SVGIG (reference sequence).

The chain is built from TRBV7-6 and TRBJ2-3; 7 bases are a match to TRBD2. J was trimmed by 6 bases and V by 5 bases; bases with no gene match: 8. The CDR3 has 14 residues. Germline V gives CDR1 SGHVS, CDR2 FNYEAQ. The CDR3 sequence: CASSPWGGADTQYF. Written as DNA, the CDR3 is TGTGCCAGCAGCCCCTGGGGAGGGGCGGATACGCAGTATTTT.

This chain uses TRBV6-5 with TRBJ2-3, with 7 bases that match TRBD1. Trimming took 4 bases from V and 2 from J; bases not matched to a gene: 6. Germline CDR1 and CDR2: MNHEY and SVGAGI. The CDR3 totals 15 residues. The CDR3 sequence: CASSSTGANTDTQYF. The CDR3 DNA sequence: TGTGCCAGCAGTTCCACAGGGGCAAACACAGATACGCAGTATTTT.

The genes are TRBV6-5 and TRBJ2-7, with D uncertain. V dropped 6 bases and J dropped 3 bases, with 9 bases sitting between them. This CDR3 comprises 12 residues. The V gene's germline CDR1 is MNHEY and CDR2 SVGAGI. The CDR3 here is CASSINGYEQYF. CDR3 sequence (DNA): TGTGCCAGCAGCATCAACGGCTACGAGCAGTACTTC.

In this sample, this clone turned up once. This chain uses TRBV4-3 with TRBJ2-7, with D maybe TRBD1 (7 bases). V gave up 1 base and J gave up 7 bases, with 26 bases separating them. The germline gives CDR1 LGHNA, CDR2 YSLEER. This CDR3 contains 18 residues. The CDR3 DNA is TGCGCCAGCAGCCAAGGCTGGGCCAGGGGGGCTTTTCGGTCGGAGCAGTACTTC. Its translation: CASSQGWARGAFRSEQYF.

This sequence joins TRBV7-7 and TRBJ2-5, with TRBD1 matching over 7 bases. This CDR3 contains 16 residues. Germline lookup yields CDR1 SSHAT and CDR2 FNYEAQ (reference sequence). Trimming cost V 5 bases and J 2 bases; bases outside gene matches: 11. The CDR3 region is CASSLYTGTDQETQYF. The CDR3 DNA reads as TGTGCCAGCAGCCTATATACAGGGACAGATCAAGAGACCCAGTACTTC.